This is a list of T cell receptor beta chains from one sample in a study of T cell responses to AZD1222 COVID-19 vaccine. The data were produced by immunoSEQ multiplex PCR, yet TCRdb's version contains in-frame clones alone and is incomplete. Of approximately 160,000 clones listed, around 92% were seen once; the top ten hold approximately 0.88%. The sequencing used peripheral blood, collected on day 0 of AZD1222 vaccination. These receptors were taken from an adult in good health. Each CDR3 is given with its conserved first and last residue. D genes are given only for firm matches. Size tells how often a clone was seen (once, few, many) or the class of an expanded clone, and some rows leave it out.

CDR3aa	CDR3nt	abundance	v_gene	j_gene	d_gene
CASSLASSQPQHF	TGTGCCAGCAGCTTAGCCTCCAGTCAGCCCCAGCATTTT	-	TRBV7-8	TRBJ1-5	-
CASSYPRTGGWNDGYTF	TGTGCCAGCAGTTACCCCCGGACAGGGGGTTGGAACGATGGCTACACCTTC	-	TRBV6-2/TRBV6-3	TRBJ1-2	TRBD1
CASSPTRLAGGYNEQFF	TGTGCCAGCAGCCCGACAAGATTAGCGGGAGGATACAATGAGCAGTTCTTC	-	TRBV7-9	TRBJ2-1	TRBD2
CASNQGTNEKLFF	TGTGCCAGCAACCAGGGTACTAATGAAAAACTGTTTTTT	-	TRBV6-6	TRBJ1-4	-
CASSLSSDTGELFF	TGTGCCAGCAGCTTGTCTTCCGACACCGGGGAGCTGTTTTTT	-	TRBV5-4	TRBJ2-2	-
CASSESGDPQPSGNQPQHF	TGCGCCAGCAGTGAGTCTGGGGATCCACAACCTTCTGGCAATCAGCCCCAGCATTTT	-	TRBV10-2	TRBJ1-5	-
CSVAQGMGTDTQYF	TGCAGCGTTGCACAGGGAATGGGAACAGATACGCAGTATTTT	-	TRBV29-1	TRBJ2-3	-
CASSPEGQHYGYTF	TGTGCCAGCTCACCAGAGGGTCAACATTATGGCTACACCTTC	-	TRBV18	TRBJ1-2	-
CASSVWGPLNTEAFF	TGTGCCAGCTCTGTTTGGGGTCCCCTGAACACTGAAGCTTTCTTT	-	TRBV28	TRBJ1-1	-
CASSPELRTEITGELFF	TGCGCCAGCAGCCCGGAACTCAGGACAGAAATCACCGGGGAGCTGTTTTTT	-	TRBV4-1	TRBJ2-2	-
CASSSVLADFTDTQYF	TGTGCCAGCAGCTCCGTCCTAGCGGATTTCACAGATACGCAGTATTTT	-	TRBV5-5	TRBJ2-3	TRBD2
CSASTDSNQPQHF	TGCAGTGCTAGTACGGACAGCAATCAGCCCCAGCATTTT	-	TRBV20-1	TRBJ1-5	-
CASSQEDRVVGYTF	TGTGCCAGCAGCCAAGAAGACAGGGTCGTCGGCTACACCTTC	-	TRBV3-1/TRBV3-2	TRBJ1-2	TRBD1
CASSLAGYGYTF	TGTGCCAGCAGTTTAGCCGGCTATGGCTACACCTTC	-	TRBV12-3/TRBV12-4	TRBJ1-2	-
CASSRAGTDNEKLFF	TGCGCCAGCAGCCGCGCCGGGACGGACAATGAAAAACTGTTTTTT	-	TRBV4-1	TRBJ1-4	-
CASSLSGAGRNYEQYF	TGTGCCAGCAGTTTATCGGGCGCAGGCCGAAACTACGAGCAGTACTTC	-	TRBV27	TRBJ2-7	-
CSVDYFRELFF	TGCAGCGTTGATTACTTTCGGGAACTGTTTTTT	-	TRBV29-1	TRBJ1-4	-
CASSLAGDRDTQYF	TGCGCCAGCAGCCTAGCGGGGGACCGGGATACGCAGTATTTT	-	TRBV5-1	TRBJ2-3	TRBD2
CASNSRINEKLFF	TGTGCCAGCAATTCGCGGATTAATGAAAAACTGTTTTTT	few	TRBV2	TRBJ1-4	-
CATSGAGGTGELFF	TGTGCCACCTCCGGGGCTGGGGGAACCGGGGAGCTGTTTTTT	-	TRBV24-1	TRBJ2-2	-
CASSLELAGESSYEQYF	TGTGCCAGCAGCTTAGAGCTAGCGGGGGAGAGCTCCTACGAGCAGTACTTC	-	TRBV7-9	TRBJ2-7	TRBD2
CASSSIRSSGGPILADTQYF	TGCGCCAGCAGCTCCATCAGGTCTAGCGGGGGGCCCATACTTGCAGATACGCAGTATTTT	-	TRBV5-1	TRBJ2-3	TRBD2
CASSVGQGISGYTF	TGTGCCAGCAGCGTCGGACAGGGGATAAGCGGCTACACCTTC	-	TRBV5-4	TRBJ1-2	TRBD1
CASSEGGVLYGYTF	TGTGCCAGCAGTGAAGGGGGGGTGCTCTATGGCTACACCTTC	-	TRBV6-1	TRBJ1-2	-
CASSPQGAGGEKLFF	TGTGCCAGCAGTCCACAGGGGGCTGGGGGAGAAAAACTGTTTTTT	-	TRBV6-5	TRBJ1-4	TRBD1
CASSLVPYNEQFF	TGTGCCAGCAGCTTAGTCCCCTACAATGAGCAGTTCTTC	-	TRBV7-2	TRBJ2-1	-
CASSQLQRNTIYF	TGTGCCAGCAGCCAACTCCAGAGAAACACCATATATTTT	-	TRBV3-1/TRBV3-2	TRBJ1-3	-
CASSLIGKADTQYF	TGTGCCAGCAGCTTAATCGGAAAAGCAGATACGCAGTATTTT	-	TRBV7-9	TRBJ2-3	-
CASSGQGQNYGYTF	TGTGCCAGTAGTGGACAGGGTCAAAACTATGGCTACACCTTC	-	TRBV19	TRBJ1-2	TRBD1